The rows below give T cell receptor beta chains drawn from one sample of a study of breast tumors, draining lymph nodes, adjacent tissues. TCRdb reprocessed the multiplex PCR reads via MiXCR and lists one record per CDR3 protein. The table includes approximately 150,000 distinct CDR3 sequences, approximately 33% detected once. The sample was axillary lymph node tissue. The receptor source for this set is a female donor with breast cancer. Some clones in this sample may be carry-over from other donors' samples. The CDR3 runs from the conserved cysteine through the conserved F or W. D genes are given only for firm matches. Clone size is not always given. Where it is, it says once, few, many or a class for expanded clones.

TRBJ2-1,-,-,TRBV19,CASSNLWTESSYNEQSF,TGTGCCAGTAGTAACCTGTGGACGGAAAGCTCCTACAATGAGCAGTCCTTC
TRBJ2-3,-,few,TRBV11-1,CASSYYTTATQYF,TGTGCCAGCAGCTACTACACCACAGCTACGCAGTATTTT
TRBJ2-1,TRBD2,few,TRBV6-2/TRBV6-3,CASSAGTSGVYNEQFF,TGTGCCAGCAGTGCCGGGACTAGCGGAGTCTACAATGAGCAGTTCTTC
TRBJ2-3,-,-,TRBV6-6,CASSHFRDATDTQYF,TGTGCCAGCAGTCACTTCAGGGATGCCACAGATACGCAGTATTTT
TRBJ2-7,TRBD1,-,TRBV9,CATPGKGQGIYEQYF,TGTGCCACCCCCGGCAAGGGACAGGGAATATACGAGCAGTACTTC
TRBJ2-1,-,many,TRBV19,CASSIPSSREQFF,TGTGCCAGTAGTATACCGTCTAGCCGTGAGCAGTTCTTC
TRBJ1-1,-,-,TRBV6-5,CASKRGSNTEAFF,TGTGCCAGCAAAAGGGGTAGCAACACTGAAGCTTTCTTT
TRBJ2-5,-,many,TRBV7-8,CASSFGGYQETQYF,TGTGCCAGCAGCTTCGGGGGCTACCAAGAGACCCAGTACTTC
TRBJ2-7,-,many,TRBV28,CASSSAERVEQYF,TGTGCCAGCAGCTCCGCGGAGCGGGTCGAGCAGTACTTC
TRBJ1-2,-,-,TRBV29-1,CSVRQMGYTF,TGCAGCGTGAGACAGATGGGCTACACCTTC
TRBJ2-5,-,-,TRBV7-2,CASSLGGEGRQETQYF,TGTGCCAGCAGCCTCGGAGGCGAGGGCAGACAAGAGACCCAGTACTTC
TRBJ2-3,TRBD2,many,TRBV4-3,CASSQDLSGGGDTQYF,TGCGCCAGCAGCCAAGATCTAAGCGGGGGGGGAGATACGCAGTATTTT